Shown below are 9 T cell receptor beta chains from a single sample sequenced in a study of cytomegalovirus exposure and HLA in healthy donors. The PCR was carried out with 60 Vbeta primers and 13 Jbeta primers. The method was immunoSEQ multiplex PCR; TCRdb's version includes in-frame clones alone and lacks a portion of them. The data show about 130,000 clones, with roughly 72% seen just once and 1.8% held by the top ten. Material: PBMCs. The origin of the receptors is a woman between 45 and 60 years old in good health and CMV-seronegative.

To note about this clone: Compared with germline, one end of the junction differs, possibly owing to a read error. V gene TRBV30 combines with J gene TRBJ1-5; D possibly corresponds to TRBD1 (5 bases). The length of the CDR3 is 12 residues. Germline V lookup: CDR1 GTSNPN, CDR2 SVGIG (reference sequence). CDR3 loop: CAWSAGGQPQNF. As DNA, the CDR3 is TGTGCCTGGAGTGCCGGGGGTCAGCCCCAGAATTTT. The full variable domain, in which reference TRBV30 and TRBJ1-5 provide the parts outside the CDR3, is SQTIHQWPATLVQPVGSPLSLECTVEGTSNPNLYWYRQAAGRGLQLLFYSVGIGQISSEVPQNLSASRPQDRQFILSSKKLLLSDSGFYLCAWSAGGQPQNFGDGTRLSIL.

This chain links TRBV25-1 with TRBJ1-2, with TRBD1 as a possible D gene (5 bases). Per the germline V gene, CDR1 is MGHDK and CDR2 is SYGVNS. The CDR3 is 15 amino acids. With 0 bases removed from V and 5 bases from J, the gap between germline ends came to 13 bases. The CDR3 sequence is CASSEYGQGGYGYTF. CDR3 in DNA: TGTGCCAGCAGTGAATATGGGCAGGGAGGTTATGGCTACACCTTC.

V and J are TRBV5-6 and TRBJ1-4, with TRBD1 matching over 8 bases. This CDR3 is 15 amino acids long. Germline values: CDR1 SGHDT, CDR2 YYEEEE. V trimming: 3 bases; J trimming: 3 bases; junction bases outside the gene matches: 4. CDR3 region: CASSYGQGSNEKLFF. As DNA, the CDR3 is TGTGCCAGCAGCTACGGACAGGGATCTAATGAAAAACTGTTTTTT.

CDR3 amino acids: CASKKDQGSEQYF. Written as DNA, the CDR3 is TGTGCCAGCAAGAAAGACCAGGGTTCCGAGCAGTACTTC. The rearrangement joins TRBV2 to TRBJ2-7; perhaps TRBD1 as D (5 bases). This CDR3 has 13 amino acids. V lost 7 bases and J lost 6, with 16 bases in between. CDR1 is SNHLY, CDR2 FYNNEI, per germline.

This clone showed up just once. In DNA form, the CDR3 reads TGCGCCAGCAGCCAAGATCGAAGCGGGAGTTCGGATGAGCAGTTCTTC. Translated, it gives CASSQDRSGSSDEQFF. This chain joins TRBV4-1 and TRBJ2-1; 8 bases map to TRBD2. From germline, CDR1 is MGHRA and CDR2 YSYEKL. The trim removed 0 bases at V and 8 bases at J, leaving 9 bases unmatched. This CDR3 has 16 amino acids.

V gene TRBV6-5 combines with J gene TRBJ1-3, with 9 bases aligning to TRBD1. Germline V gene lookup returns CDR1 MNHEY and CDR2 SVGAGI. This CDR3 has 14 amino acids. Trimming took 5 bases from V and 4 from J; bases not matched to a gene: 3. CDR3 nucleotide sequence: TGTGCCAGCAGTCGTGGACAGGGGGGAAACACCATATATTTT. It encodes CASSRGQGGNTIYF.

The chain uses TRBV12-1 and TRBJ1-5; TRBD1 is the table's D call, not checked against the DNA. TRBV12-1 is termed a pseudogene. This CDR3 region has 15 residues. This chain's CDR3 is CVSSRGGADNQPQHF. The DNA of the CDR3 is TGTGTCAGCAGCCGAGGGGGCGCGGACAATCAGCCCCAGCATTTT.

Here the CDR3 reads CASRRGLAAFSEQFF. DNA of the CDR3: TGTGCCAGCAGACGGGGCCTAGCGGCCTTCAGTGAGCAGTTCTTC. The rearrangement uses TRBV4-2 and TRBJ2-1, with 7 bases fitting TRBD2. The trim removed 6 bases at V and 9 bases at J, leaving 14 bases unmatched. Germline CDR1 LGHNA, CDR2 YNFKEQ. The CDR3 has 15 residues.

The J gene is TRBJ2-3, the V gene TRBV6-1; D may be TRBD1 (6 bases). The CDR3 loop spans 15 amino acids. CDR1 MNHNS and CDR2 SASEGT come from the germline V gene. V was trimmed by 6 bases and J by 1 base, leaving 14 bases between them. CDR3 in amino acids: CASRSGGVGTDTQYF. As DNA, the CDR3 is TGTGCCAGCAGAAGTGGGGGCGTCGGCACAGATACGCAGTATTTT.